This entry lists 28 T cell receptor beta chains sequenced from one sample in a study of OX40 agonist ivuxolimab in advanced cancers. Measured with immunoSEQ multiplex PCR; TCRdb has only the in-frame clones, and not every one. The sample records 45,000 or so clones, approximately 86% being singletons. Here the sequenced sample was CD4+ or CD8+ T cells sorted from blood, taken in a trial of the OX40 agonist ivuxolimab. These TCRs come from an adult with an advanced solid tumor such as melanoma, head and neck, liver or kidney cancer.

This chain connects TRBV2 to TRBJ2-2; 9 positions agree with TRBD1. CDR3 length: 15 amino acids. Germline CDR1 reads SNHLY; CDR2 reads FYNNEI. V was pared by 4 bases and J by 7 bases, with 7 bases of the junction left unmatched. The CDR3 region is CASSGGDRVIGELFF. In DNA form, the CDR3 reads TGTGCCAGCAGTGGAGGGGACAGGGTCATCGGGGAGCTGTTTTTT. Full variable domain (rest looked up from reference TRBV2 and TRBJ2-2): EPEVTQTPSHQVTQMGQEVILRCVPISNHLYFYWYRQILGQKVEFLVSFYNNEISEKSEIFDDQFSVERPDGSNFTLKIRSTKLEDSAMYFCASSGGDRVIGELFFGEGSRLTVL.

The V call is TRBV9, the J call TRBJ2-5; 7 positions match TRBD2. Germline CDR1 reads SGDLS; CDR2 reads YYNGEE. V lost 0 bases, J lost 1 base, and 3 bases stayed unmatched. The CDR3 sequence is 15 residues long. CDR3 residues: CASSVGEGLQETQYF. The CDR3 nucleotides read TGTGCCAGCAGCGTAGGGGAGGGGCTCCAAGAGACCCAGTACTTC.

This clone was seen once. The chain links TRBV4-1 to TRBJ1-1; D may be TRBD1 (5 bases). There are 17 residues in the CDR3. The germline V gene encodes CDR1 MGHRA and CDR2 YSYEKL. V lost 2 bases, J lost 6 bases, and 22 bases lay in between. Written as DNA, the CDR3 is TGCGCCAGCAGCCAACTTTGGGCGGGGGGTCCGTATTCTGAAGCTTTCTTT. Its protein is CASSQLWAGGPYSEAFF.

The genes are TRBV27 and TRBJ1-1; possible D gene TRBD1, 6 bases. Deletions cut 4 bases from V and 2 bases from J, with 11 bases between. Germline V gene lookup returns CDR1 MNHEY and CDR2 SMNVEV (reference sequence). This CDR3 contains 14 residues. In nucleotides, the CDR3 is TGTGCCAGCAGTTCGATAGGGGGAAACACTGAAGCTTTCTTT. It is translated as CASSSIGGNTEAFF.

This chain joins TRBV19 and TRBJ1-6, with 8 bases identical to TRBD1. The CDR3 spans 13 residues. V trimming: 3 bases; J trimming: 10 bases; junction bases outside the gene matches: 2. CDR1 and CDR2 from the germline V gene are LNHDA and SQIVND (reference sequence). CDR3 loop: CASSMTGVSPLHF. The CDR3 DNA follows: TGTGCCAGTAGTATGACAGGGGTCTCACCCCTCCACTTT.

V and J are TRBV4-3 and TRBJ1-4, with 8 bases matching TRBD1. After removal of 0 bases from V and 5 bases from J, the junction contained 11 bases not matched to a gene. Germline V CDR1 and CDR2: LGHNA, YSLEER. CDR3 size: 18 residues. As DNA, the CDR3 is TGCGCCAGCAGCCAAGATCGCCTGGCAGGGGGCTACAATGAAAAACTGTTTTTT. It yields the protein CASSQDRLAGGYNEKLFF.

The chain joins TRBV27 to TRBJ1-5; D remains unclear. The V end lost 7 bases, the J end lost 3 bases, and 4 bases lay between the germline ends. This CDR3 spans 11 amino acids. Per the germline V gene, CDR1 is MNHEY and CDR2 is SMNVEV (reference sequence). CDR3 sequence reads: CASTYNQPQHF. CDR3 DNA: TGTGCCAGCACATACAATCAGCCCCAGCATTTT.

The chain recombines TRBV5-6 with TRBJ1-1; D is unresolved. V lost 7 bases, J lost 3 bases, and 7 bases lay in between. CDR3 size: 11 residues. The V gene's germline CDR1 is SGHDT and CDR2 YYEEEE. CDR3 region: CASLSYTEAFF. CDR3 in DNA: TGTGCCAGCTTATCCTACACTGAAGCTTTCTTT.

This chain connects TRBV13 to TRBJ1-2; a possible D gene is TRBD1 (5 bases). The CDR3 contains 12 residues. Germline values: CDR1 PRHDT, CDR2 FYEKMQ (reference sequence). V lost 0 bases, J lost 7 bases, and 6 bases lay in between. The CDR3 DNA follows: TGTGCCAGCAGCTTAGGCAGGGCTGGCTACACCTTC. It codes for CASSLGRAGYTF.

The chain is built from TRBV6-6 and TRBJ2-7; either TRBD1 or TRBD2 may fit D (6 bases each). The CDR3 length is 16 residues. CDR1 and CDR2 from the germline V gene are MNHNY and SVGAGI (reference sequence). The germline V and J ends were trimmed by 4 bases and 0 bases, with 16 bases remaining between them. CDR3 protein: CASSLGGQTSSYEQYV. For the CDR3, the DNA is TGTGCCAGCAGTTTGGGCGGACAGACTAGCTCCTACGAGCAGTACGTC.

V usage is TRBV9 and J usage is TRBJ2-3; the D gene could be TRBD1 or TRBD2 (5 bases each). V was shortened by 0 bases and J by 2 bases, with 10 bases between the two germline ends. The CDR3 contains 15 residues. CDR1 and CDR2 from the germline V gene are SGDLS and YYNGEE. CDR3 protein: CASSVVGTVTDTQYF. The CDR3 nucleotides are TGTGCCAGCAGCGTAGTAGGGACGGTCACAGATACGCAGTATTTT.

This clone was observed once. The gene calls are TRBV4-1 and TRBJ1-5; D unresolved. Germline values: CDR1 MGHRA, CDR2 YSYEKL. Trimming pared 0 bases from V and 3 bases from J, leaving 9 bases between. This CDR3 spans 15 amino acids. The CDR3 DNA sequence: TGCGCCAGCAGCCAAGAGGTCGTATACAATCAGCCCCAGCATTTT. It is translated as CASSQEVVYNQPQHF.

This chain links TRBV28 with TRBJ1-5; unclear D gene. CDR1 and CDR2 (germline): MDHEN, SYDVKM. This CDR3 is 15 amino acids long. Trimming pared 0 bases from V and 2 bases from J, leaving 8 bases between. The CDR3 sequence: CASSLWRERNQPQHF. The CDR3 region has the DNA TGTGCCAGCAGTTTATGGAGGGAACGCAATCAGCCCCAGCATTTT.

The sample holds one count of this clone. In the same sample, other DNA sequences code for this CDR3. This chain uses TRBV5-6 with TRBJ2-7; a weak D match, TRBD2 (5 bases). The CDR3 contains 14 residues. Germline V CDR1 and CDR2: SGHDT, YYEEEE. V lost 4 bases to trimming and J lost 0 bases, with 11 bases between them. The CDR3 is CASSGPRDSYEQYF. For the CDR3, the DNA is TGTGCCAGCAGCGGCCCCCGGGACTCCTACGAGCAGTACTTC.

This chain joins TRBV5-1 and TRBJ1-1; 7 positions match TRBD1. V dropped 3 bases and J dropped 3; count of bases not matched to a gene: 8. There are 15 residues in the CDR3. CDR1 SGHRS and CDR2 YFSETQ come from the germline V gene. The CDR3 sequence is CASSSRQGGYTEAFF. CDR3 sequence (DNA): TGCGCCAGCAGCTCGCGACAGGGAGGCTACACTGAAGCTTTCTTT.

In this sample, this clone turned up once. The chain employs TRBV19 and TRBJ2-5; D is undetermined. Trimming left V 6 bases short and J 0 bases short, with 8 bases between. The CDR3 is made up of 13 amino acids. Germline V CDR1 and CDR2: LNHDA, SQIVND (reference sequence). The chain's CDR3 is CASRKGNQETQYF. CDR3 sequence (DNA): TGTGCCAGTAGAAAGGGCAACCAAGAGACCCAGTACTTC.

This clone was picked up many times. This rearrangement joins TRBV11-3 to TRBJ2-1; unclear D gene. This CDR3 spans 14 amino acids. In germline, CDR1 is SGHNT, CDR2 YENEEA. V lost 3 bases and J 6 bases, leaving 12 bases between the germline ends. CDR3 sequence: CASSFSAGSNEQFF. The CDR3 nucleotides read TGTGCCAGCAGCTTCTCGGCCGGATCCAATGAGCAGTTCTTC.

The chain uses TRBV28 and TRBJ1-2; no clear D gene. Trimming took 4 bases from V and 4 from J, leaving 10 bases between them. The CDR3 extends over 13 amino acids. CDR1 is MDHEN and CDR2 is SYDVKM in the germline V gene. The CDR3 coding sequence is TGTGCCAGCAGTTCCACATCATTCTATGGCTACACCTTC. Translating it yields CASSSTSFYGYTF.

J is TRBJ2-7 and V is TRBV6-5; D remains ambiguous. Germline assignment: CDR1 MNHEY and CDR2 SVGAGI. Trimming stripped 2 bases from V and 2 bases from J, with 7 bases between. The length of the CDR3 is 13 residues. The CDR3 spells CASSYGQTYEQYF. Written as DNA, the CDR3 is TGTGCCAGCAGTTACGGCCAAACCTACGAGCAGTACTTC.

The chain recombines TRBV11-2 with TRBJ2-7, with 10 nucleotides matching TRBD1. CDR1 and CDR2 from the germline V gene are SGHAT and FQNNGV. V lost 7 bases, J lost 3 bases, and 12 bases stayed unmatched. The CDR3 loop spans 16 amino acids. CDR3 amino acids: CASMRQGARGHYEQYV. As DNA, the CDR3 is TGTGCCAGCATGAGACAGGGGGCGCGAGGGCACTACGAGCAGTACGTC.

This chain uses TRBV11-2 with TRBJ2-3; possible D gene TRBD2, 6 bases. Germline V CDR1 and CDR2: SGHAT, FQNNGV. The CDR3 totals 16 residues. The ends were cut back, 6 bases at V and 1 base at J, with 17 bases in the middle. The CDR3 here is CASRPTSGDGTDTQYF. Written as DNA, the CDR3 is TGTGCCAGCAGACCCACTTCGGGGGATGGCACAGATACGCAGTATTTT.

The rearrangement uses TRBV7-6 and TRBJ1-1, with D perhaps TRBD1 (6 bases). V was trimmed by 2 bases and J by 3 bases, leaving 16 bases between them. CDR1 and CDR2 from the germline V gene are SGHVS and FNYEAQ. The CDR3 consists of 16 residues. The CDR3 here is CASSLRGRGGDTEAFF. The CDR3 DNA is TGTGCCAGCAGCTTACGTGGCAGGGGTGGGGACACTGAAGCTTTCTTT.

CDR3 loop: CASSSTGGLYEQYF. The CDR3 coding sequence is TGTGCCAGCAGCTCGACAGGGGGGCTCTACGAGCAGTACTTC. The chain joins TRBV7-9 to TRBJ2-7, with 9 bases identical to TRBD1. This CDR3 has 14 amino acids. Losses at the gene ends were 4 bases for V and 3 bases for J; bases not matched to a gene: 4. The V gene's germline CDR1 is SEHNR and CDR2 FQNEAQ (reference sequence).

This chain links TRBV5-1 with TRBJ2-1; the match to TRBD1 covers 9 bases. The CDR3 length is 17 residues. With 4 bases clipped from V and 6 bases from J, the junction kept 14 bases outside the gene matches. CDR1 and CDR2 (germline): SGHRS, YFSETQ. The CDR3: CASSHTPGQGSSNEQFF. The CDR3 coding sequence is TGCGCCAGCAGCCACACACCGGGACAGGGTTCCAGCAATGAGCAGTTCTTC.

V usage is TRBV7-6 and J usage is TRBJ2-2; 8 bases are a match to TRBD1. With V trimmed by 5 bases and J by 7 bases, 9 bases remained unmatched. Germline CDR1 reads SGHVS; CDR2 reads FNYEAQ. This CDR3 contains 15 residues. CDR3: CASSLLGQADGELFF. For the CDR3, the DNA is TGTGCCAGCAGCCTCCTGGGACAGGCAGACGGGGAGCTGTTTTTT. Together with reference TRBV7-6 and TRBJ2-2, the CDR3 gives the full variable domain: GAGVSQSPRYKVTKRGQDVALRCDPISGHVSLYWYRQALGQGPEFLTYFNYEAQQDKSGLPNDRFSAERPEGSISTLTIQRTEQRDSAMYRCASSLLGQADGELFFGEGSRLTVL.

V gene TRBV5-1 combines with J gene TRBJ2-1, with TRBD1 identical over 7 bases. V was clipped by 2 bases and J by 10 bases; unmatched bases: 15. The CDR3 sequence is 16 residues long. The V gene's germline CDR1 is SGHRS and CDR2 YFSETQ. The CDR3 coding sequence is TGCGCCAGCAGCTTCGATCCGAGGGGGCGCAGCCGCGAGCAGTTCTTC. Encoded protein: CASSFDPRGRSREQFF.

This chain joins TRBV5-5 and TRBJ1-3; the D is unclear. Trimming left V 3 bases short and J 6 bases short, with 13 bases between. CDR1 is SGHKS, CDR2 YYEKEE, per germline (reference sequence). The CDR3 totals 14 residues. CDR3 amino acids: CASSSRTDLNTIYF. CDR3 bases: TGTGCCAGCAGCTCGCGGACGGATTTAAACACCATATATTTT.

The chain employs TRBV7-9 and TRBJ1-3; no definite D call. CDR3 length equals 11 residues. From germline, CDR1 is SEHNR and CDR2 FQNEAQ (reference sequence). The ends were cut back, 7 bases at V and 4 bases at J, with 5 bases in the middle. For the CDR3, the DNA is TGTGCCAGCACCCCCGGAAACACCATATATTTT. Its translation: CASTPGNTIYF. The whole variable domain, remainder taken from reference TRBV7-9 and TRBJ1-3, is DTGVSQNPRHKITKRGQNVTFRCDPISEHNRLYWYRQTLGQGPEFLTYFQNEAQLEKSRLLSDRFSAERPKGSFSTLEIQRTEQGDSAMYLCASTPGNTIYFGEGSWLTVV.